Included here is one T cell receptor (beta chain) sequence, with context. The data were taken from a study of blood T cell repertoires in COVID-19. Study-level information: Acute and convalescent COVID-19 specimens originated in the United States, Italy and Spain. PBMCs, B-cell-depleted T cells, or T cells were the source of the cDNA or gDNA that made up the material.

As processed by the authors: Quantification of nucleated cells was approximated via reference gene primer amplification. The method was immunoSEQ multiplex PCR; TCRdb's version includes in-frame clones alone and lacks a portion of them. V and J calls and clone size are as listed in that table; D and trimming were resolved from the DNA. Of around 30,000 clones listed, about 88% are singletons. The CDR3 sequence is 12 residues long. Trimming took 2 bases from V and 5 from J, leaving 6 bases between them. The rearrangement uses TRBV12-3 or TRBV12-4 and TRBJ1-2; D gene ambiguous. The material sequenced was peripheral blood. The clonotype comes from a human donor in a cohort sampled during active COVID-19. The donor label of this sample is uncertain. The CDR3 loop reads CASSLLGYGYTF. CDR3 nucleotide sequence: TGTGCCAGCAGTTTACTAGGTTATGGCTACACCTTC.